These 27 T cell receptor delta chains were sequenced from one sample in a study of γδ T cells in repeated Plasmodium falciparum infection. Bulk repertoires came from Vgamma9/Vdelta2+ or Vdelta2-negative gammadelta T cells flow-sorted from PBMC. TCRdb re-identified clones in the multiplex PCR reads via CATT. The table records roughly 90,000 delta-chain clones, 1.4% of them present only once. Input material: gamma-delta T cells from blood. Receptors originate from a pool of human donors (malaria-infected and uninfected, not separated).

This clone came up a few times. The chain couples TRDV1 to TRDJ1; 11 bases match TRDD3. TCRdb leaves out the J gene; it was filled in here by matching the DNA to germline. The V and J ends lost 1 base and 3 bases, in that order; junction bases with no gene match: 19. The V gene's germline CDR1 is TSWWSYY and CDR2 QGS. The CDR3 contains 21 residues. The CDR3 here is CALGERPEVYLLGDSADKLIF. The CDR3 DNA reads as TGTGCTCTTGGGGAACGGCCCGAGGTGTACCTACTGGGGGATAGTGCCGATAAACTCATCTTT.

Note on this clone: TCRdb records a much larger clone's protein for this DNA, with a difference at residue 16 that likely arises from a read error; the protein given is the translation of the DNA. The chain carries TRDV1 and TRDJ1, with 12 bases matching TRDD3. TCRdb is silent on the J gene; assignment here came from matching the DNA to germline. Germline V gene sequence: CDR1 TSWWSYY, CDR2 QGS. V was pared by 1 base and J by 0 bases, with 18 bases of the junction left unmatched. This CDR3 region has 22 residues. The DNA for the CDR3 is TGTGCTCTTGGGGAACCGCCTTTCCTGTACTGGGGGATACAAGGGCACACCGATAAACTCATCTTT. Its protein is CALGEPPFLYWGIQGHTDKLIF.

This clone appeared a few times. It differs at one base from a far larger clone, so likely a read error. This CDR3 is also generated by other DNA sequences in the sample. The chain links TRDV2 to TRDJ2, with 7 positions matching TRDD3. No J segment appears in TCRdb, so it was assigned here by matching the sequence to germline. Germline lookup yields CDR1 GEAIGNYY and CDR2 EKD. The CDR3 contains 15 residues. The CDR3 is CACDTVGDLTAQLFF. For the CDR3, the DNA is TGTGCTTGTGACACCGTGGGGGATTTGACAGCACAACTCTTCTTT.

This clone was observed at least ten times. At the DNA level, this CDR3 is encoded by other sequences in the same sample as well. The V gene is TRDV1, the J gene TRDJ1, with TRDD3 matching 10 bases. The J gene, not given by TCRdb, was assigned here from a germline match of the nucleotide sequence. With V trimmed by 0 bases and J by 0 bases, 10 bases remained unmatched. CDR3 size: 19 residues. The germline gives CDR1 TSWWSYY, CDR2 QGS. The CDR3 loop is CALGELEDWGIPYTDKLIF. In DNA, the CDR3 is TGTGCTCTTGGGGAACTTGAGGACTGGGGGATCCCGTACACCGATAAACTCATCTTT.

This clone was seen ten or more times. The chain uses TRDV1 and TRDJ3; TRDD3 aligns across 9 bases. V lost 2 bases and J lost 0; bases outside the gene matches: 5. This CDR3 is built from 19 residues. In germline, CDR1 is TSWWSYY, CDR2 QGS. CDR3 coding DNA: TGTGCTCTTGGGGAAACTGGGGGACTTTACTCCTGGGACACCCGACAGATGTTTTTC. Its translation is CALGETGGLYSWDTRQMFF.

This clone was found many times. A far larger clone is off by one base, so a read error is likely. The sample holds other DNA sequences that translate to the same CDR3. The chain is built from TRDV1 and TRDJ3; 10 positions match TRDD3. Losses at the gene ends were 6 bases for V and 0 bases for J; bases not matched to a gene: 11. The germline V gene has CDR1 TSWWSYY and CDR2 QGS. CDR3 length: 20 amino acids. CDR3 sequence (DNA): TGTGCTCTTGGAAAGGGAGTACTGGGGGATTACTCCTGGGACACCCGACAGATGTTTTTC. Amino acids: CALGKGVLGDYSWDTRQMFF.

A few counts support this clone. The protein TCRdb gives is from a much larger clone and does not agree with this DNA's translation at residue 16, likely a read error; the protein shown here comes from the DNA. The genes are TRDV2 and TRDJ1; D is perhaps TRDD3 (5 bases). Since TCRdb gives no J gene, matching the DNA to germline was used here to assign it. This CDR3 comprises 21 residues. Germline V gene data show CDR1 as GEAIGNYY and CDR2 as EKD. The V end was cut by 1 base, the J end by 3 bases, with 32 bases between. CDR3 coding DNA: TGTGCCTGTGACACGCTCGGAGTTCTCTCTCGTGGGGCCCCGTACGCCGATAAACTCATCTTT. Translated: CACDTLGVLSRGAPYADKLIF.

In this sample, this clone turned up many times. TCRdb's entry gives the protein of a much larger clone, which mismatches this DNA's translation at residue 3, likely from a read error; the protein reported here is translated from the DNA. The chain links TRDV3 to TRDJ1, with D possibly TRDD2 on 5 matching bases. The length of the CDR3 is 17 residues. The V end was cut by 5 bases, the J end by 2 bases, with 27 bases between. Germline values: CDR1 TVYSNPD, CDR2 GDNSRS (reference sequence). CDR3 in DNA: TGTGCCCCTACCTGGTCCCCGTATCGTAGGGAGACCGATAAACTCATCTTT. Its protein product is CAPTWSPYRRETDKLIF.

This clone was counted a few times. TCRdb's entry gives the protein of a much larger clone, which mismatches this DNA's translation at residue 10, likely from a read error; the protein reported here is translated from the DNA. The chain couples TRDV1 to TRDJ1; 8 bases line up with TRDD3. The trim removed 0 bases at V and 4 bases at J, leaving 22 bases unmatched. Germline CDR1 is TSWWSYY and CDR2 is QGS. The CDR3 loop spans 21 amino acids. In DNA, the CDR3 is TGTGCTCTTGGGGAACTCCGACTTCCGTGCTGGGGGAACCGTGATGGCGATAAACTCATCTTT. It codes for CALGELRLPCWGNRDGDKLIF.

The table lists this clone with a few counts. This probably arose from a read error, given a far larger clone one base away. Other DNA sequences in the sample encode the same CDR3. This rearrangement joins TRDV1 to TRDJ1; D perhaps matches TRDD3 (5 bases). Per the germline V gene, CDR1 is TSWWSYY and CDR2 is QGS. CDR3 size: 16 residues. CDR3 DNA sequence: TGCGCTCTTGGGGAACGGGGCCGTTTCAACACCGATAAACTCATCTTT. It is translated as CALGERGRFNTDKLIF.

Only a few counts were recorded for this clone. TCRdb attributes to this sequence the protein of a much larger clone, which differs from the DNA translation at residue 18; a read error is likely, and the protein displayed is translated from the DNA. A V gene of TRDV1 was called, but no J gene was assigned; TRDD3 was called by the table and not checked on the DNA. Germline loops: CDR1 TSWWSYY, CDR2 QGS. The CDR3 is 19 residues long. The CDR3 is CALGGPGISYAYWGDKLTF. CDR3 nucleotides: TGTGCTCTTGGGGGCCCGGGGATTTCCTACGCCTACTGGGGCGATAAACTCACCTTT.

In the case of this clone: TCRdb's entry gives the protein of a much larger clone, which mismatches this DNA's translation at residue 6, likely from a read error; the protein reported here is translated from the DNA. V is TRDV1 and J is TRDJ1; 13 positions match TRDD3. TCRdb records no J gene; here it was assigned by comparing the DNA to germline. This CDR3 is built from 23 residues. Germline CDR1 TSWWSYY, CDR2 QGS. The junction had 24 bases not matched to a gene; V was cut back by 2 bases and J by 3 bases. In DNA form, the CDR3 reads TGTGCTCTTGGGGAATTTGCCCCACCTCCTGTACTGGGGGATACGATTTACCCCGATAAACTCATCTTT. Translating gives CALGEFAPPPVLGDTIYPDKLIF.

This clone was counted many times. Other nucleotide sequences from this sample produce the same CDR3. V is TRDV1 and J is TRDJ1; 7 bases are a match to TRDD3. The CDR3 consists of 24 residues. V was clipped by 3 bases and J by 0 bases; unmatched bases: 31. CDR1 TSWWSYY and CDR2 QGS come from the germline V gene. CDR3 residues: CALGDLRCPLGTGAVGGYTDKLIF. The CDR3, as DNA: TGTGCTCTTGGGGACCTCCGGTGTCCTCTCGGGACTGGGGCCGTGGGGGGGTACACCGATAAACTCATCTTT.

With respect to this clone: The amino acid sequence in TCRdb belongs to a much larger clone and departs from this DNA's translation at residue 3, likely a sequencing read error; the sequence shown is translated from the DNA. The chain has TRDV1 and TRDJ1, with TRDD3 matching over 9 bases. CDR1 TSWWSYY and CDR2 QGS come from the germline V gene. The CDR3 consists of 20 residues. This CDR3 is CAHGELVLHYWGTYTDKLIF. For the CDR3, the DNA is TGTGCTCATGGGGAACTAGTCCTACATTACTGGGGGACGTACACCGATAAACTCATCTTT.

In regard to this clone: This likely came from a read error, as a far larger clone is one base away. This sample includes further DNA sequences coding for the same CDR3. As DNA, the CDR3 is TGTGCTCTTGGGGAACTCCCTTCCTACGAATGGGGGATACGCTGGAAGCTCATCTTT. Translating gives CALGELPSYEWGIRWKLIF. Here the V gene is TRDV1, but the J gene went uncalled; the table's D call of TRDD3 was not tested on the DNA. CDR3 length: 19 residues. Germline CDR1 and CDR2: TSWWSYY and QGS.

Worth noting for this clone: TCRdb pairs this DNA with a much larger clone's protein that differs at residue 18, likely a read error; the protein shown was translated from the DNA. No J gene was assigned, while the V gene was called as TRDV2; TRDD3, the table's D call, was not compared with the DNA. CDR1 and CDR2 (germline): GEAIGNYY, EKD. The CDR3 runs 20 residues. The CDR3 coding sequence is TGTGCCTGTGACAGACTGCTGGGGGATTCGCTAGACCGACACACCGATAAACGCATCTTT. This sequence encodes CACDRLLGDSLDRHTDKRIF.

This clone was found a few times. V is TRDV1 and J is TRDJ1; 8 bases map to TRDD3. The J gene comes from matching the DNA to germline here; TCRdb lacks it. The CDR3 is made up of 21 amino acids. The trim removed 3 bases at V and 1 base at J, leaving 22 bases unmatched. Germline values: CDR1 TSWWSYY, CDR2 QGS. The CDR3 reads CALGDLRILPVLGVGTDKLIF. The CDR3 coding sequence is TGTGCTCTTGGGGATCTACGGATCCTACCCGTACTGGGGGTCGGCACCGATAAACTCATCTTT.

Notes on this clone: TCRdb pairs this DNA with a much larger clone's protein that differs at residue 3, likely a read error; the protein shown was translated from the DNA. This chain uses TRDV1 with TRDJ1; possibly TRDD3 for D (5 bases). No J segment appears in TCRdb, so it was assigned here by matching the sequence to germline. Germline CDR1 and CDR2: TSWWSYY and QGS. There are 14 residues in the CDR3. The CDR3 DNA sequence: TGTGCTTTTGGGGAGGATAGAGGGGACGATAAACTCATCTTT. Its protein product is CAFGEDRGDDKLIF.

A few counts support this clone. TCRdb records a much larger clone's protein for this DNA, with a difference at residue 15 that likely arises from a read error; the protein given is the translation of the DNA. The V gene is listed as TRDV2; no J gene was called; the D call TRDD3 from the table was never checked on the DNA. CDR1 and CDR2 from the germline V gene are GEAIGNYY and EKD. There are 17 residues in the CDR3. The CDR3 DNA reads as TGTGCCTGTGACATACTGGGGGATACCTGGGACACCCGACAGGTGTTTTTC. It translates to CACDILGDTWDTRQVFF.

This clone showed up many times. A single base is all that separates this from a far larger clone, so a read error is likely. Other DNA sequences in the same sample also yield this CDR3. The chain recombines TRDV2 with TRDJ1, with TRDD3 matching over 12 bases. Germline loops: CDR1 GEAIGNYY, CDR2 EKD. There are 20 residues in the CDR3. CDR3 nucleotide sequence: TGTGCCTGTGACACCCTTACTGGGGGATACCCCGACAGAATGACCGATAAGCTCATCTTT. Encoded protein: CACDTLTGGYPDRMTDKLIF.

The table lists this clone with many counts. The chain has TRDV1 and TRDJ2; D is unclear. Germline CDR1 reads TSWWSYY; CDR2 reads QGS. This CDR3 region has 21 residues. The V end was cut by 2 bases, the J end by 1 base, with 26 bases between. CDR3 sequence: CALGELRRLVHLTGLTAQLFF. Written as DNA, the CDR3 is TGTGCTCTTGGGGAATTACGACGGCTGGTGCATTTAACGGGTTTGACAGCACAACTCTTCTTT.

This clone was detected many times. The chain uses TRDV1 and TRDJ1, with D tentatively TRDD2 (5 bases). Trimming stripped 0 bases from V and 3 bases from J, with 11 bases between. The CDR3 has 15 residues. Germline V gene sequence: CDR1 TSWWSYY, CDR2 QGS. As DNA, the CDR3 is TGTGCTCTTGGGGAACTCGGGGCCTTCGCCGATAAACTCATCTTT. It specifies CALGELGAFADKLIF.

This clone was picked up a small number of times. The TCRdb protein comes from a much larger clone and disagrees with this DNA's translation at residue 11, likely due to a read error; the protein given here is derived from the DNA. The chain combines TRDV2 with TRDJ1; TRDD3 agrees at 7 bases. No J gene is reported in TCRdb; it was inferred here by comparing the DNA with germline. The V segment lost 0 bases and the J segment 0 bases; nucleotides outside the gene matches: 18. This CDR3 is built from 20 residues. From germline, CDR1 is GEAIGNYY and CDR2 EKD. The CDR3 spells CACDTVRGWGVRRYTDKLIF. CDR3 nucleotides: TGTGCCTGTGACACCGTCCGCGGCTGGGGGGTACGAAGGTACACCGATAAACTCATCTTT.

Only a few counts were recorded for this clone. The protein held in TCRdb is that of a much larger clone and does not match this DNA's translation at residue 9, likely because of a read error; the protein shown is translated from the DNA. The chain links TRDV1 to TRDJ1; 7 bases line up with TRDD3. The J gene, not given by TCRdb, was assigned here from a germline match of the nucleotide sequence. The CDR3 consists of 19 residues. The ends lost 7 bases at V and 1 base at J; junction bases unmatched: 21. Germline V lookup: CDR1 TSWWSYY, CDR2 QGS. This CDR3 is CALAPEFDCVYWGTDKLIF. CDR3 in DNA: TGTGCTCTTGCCCCAGAATTTGACTGCGTGTACTGGGGCACCGATAAACTCATCTTT.

On this clone itself: For this DNA, TCRdb reports the protein of a much larger clone, which diverges at residue 10, most likely from a read error; the protein presented here is translated directly from the DNA. The V and J genes are TRDV1 and TRDJ1; the match to TRDD2 covers 8 bases. The CDR3 sequence is 17 residues long. V trimming: 4 bases; J trimming: 0 bases; junction bases outside the gene matches: 10. CDR1 is TSWWSYY, CDR2 QGS, per germline. DNA of the CDR3: TGTGCTCTTGGGGGGACTCTTCCTACCCACTACACCGATAAACTCATCTTT. Protein product: CALGGTLPTHYTDKLIF.

This clone was seen only a few times. This DNA's translation and the protein TCRdb lists, from a much larger clone, do not match at residue 14, likely due to a read error; the protein shown is translated from the DNA. J is TRDJ1 and V is TRDV1; 7 nucleotides match TRDD3. TCRdb offers no J gene call, so here the DNA was matched to germline to obtain one. The CDR3 loop spans 19 amino acids. Losses at the gene ends were 8 bases for V and 3 bases for J; bases not matched to a gene: 24. The germline CDR1 and CDR2 sequences are TSWWSYY and QGS. CDR3 in DNA: TGTGCTCTTTGTCGCCTTCAGAATCTCCTGGGGGCTTCCGCCGATAAACTCATCTTT. Its protein product is CALCRLQNLLGASADKLIF.

This clone was seen ten or more times. Other DNA variants within this sample encode the same CDR3. This sequence joins TRDV1 and TRDJ1; D could derive from TRDD2 or TRDD3 (8 bases each). CDR1 TSWWSYY and CDR2 QGS come from the germline V gene. Trimming took off 5 bases at V and 0 bases at J, with 34 bases between the two ends. The CDR3 is 22 amino acids. The CDR3 DNA reads TGTGCTCTTGGGTACCCTGTAGAACGCTTCCTACGTGGGGGATCTAACACCGATAAACTCATCTTT. Translated: CALGYPVERFLRGGSNTDKLIF.